This T cell receptor beta chain stems from a study of vaccination and CD4 T cells after COVID-19. Regarding the study as a whole: Median numbers of SARS-CoV-2-reactive clonotypes increased from approximately 21 to 40 (not a significant change).

V lost 1 base and J 8 bases, leaving 8 bases between the germline ends. The CDR3 is 12 residues long. From germline, CDR1 is DFQATT and CDR2 SNEGSKA (reference sequence). Time point given: late sampling 161 to 241 days after vaccination in a few convalescent patients. As to treatment: roughly ten-day PBMC culture with coronavirus spike peptide pools or control peptides (ViraFEST assay). Before Alpha, Beta and Delta appeared in the US, convalescents tested positive (March–December 2020). To note about this clonotype: The antigen remains unidentified.

CD4+ T cells that had been cultured provided DNA sequenced with the Oncomine TCR Beta short-read assay. The authors extracted genomic DNA from cultured CD4+ T cells. TCRdb re-called the PCR reads with MiXCR, one entry per CDR3 protein. The sample has about 17,000 distinct CDR3 sequences, over 50% seen once. The sample was CD4+ T cells from blood, cultured in vitro, taken about 7 months after SARS-CoV-2 vaccination. This TCR derives from a human donor who had recovered from COVID-19. This chain joins TRBV20-1 and TRBJ1-4; no clear D gene. The CDR3 protein is CSARGTSEKLFF. The DNA for the CDR3 is TGCAGTGCTAGAGGGACCTCAGAAAAACTGTTTTTT.